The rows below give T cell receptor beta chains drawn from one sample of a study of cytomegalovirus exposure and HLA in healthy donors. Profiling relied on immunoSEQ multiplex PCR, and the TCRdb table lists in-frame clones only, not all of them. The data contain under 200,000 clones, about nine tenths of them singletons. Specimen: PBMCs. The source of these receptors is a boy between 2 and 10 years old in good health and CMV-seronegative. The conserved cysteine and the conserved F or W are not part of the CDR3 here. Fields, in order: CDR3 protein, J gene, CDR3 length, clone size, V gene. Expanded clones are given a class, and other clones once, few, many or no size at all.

ASSFTGGAGNQPQH | TRBJ1-5 | 14 | . | TRBV6-6
ASSVVWWATGGAKLF | TRBJ1-4 | 15 | . | TRBV9
ASTSSYPNYGYT | TRBJ1-2 | 12 | . | TRBV21-1
ASSVQGGARNEQF | TRBJ2-1 | 13 | . | TRBV9
ASSLSVQQY | TRBJ2-7 | 9 | . | TRBV28
ASSDPSAEARWAEAF | TRBJ1-1 | 15 | . | TRBV6-4
ASSSRDSFSYEQY | TRBJ2-7 | 13 | . | TRBV28
ASSSGGGSLYEQY | TRBJ2-7 | 13 | . | TRBV7-6
ASSEENGGSYEQY | TRBJ2-7 | 13 | . | TRBV6-1
ASRTGGPGNEQF | TRBJ2-1 | 12 | . | TRBV27
ASSFVGVAGTDTQY | TRBJ2-3 | 14 | . | TRBV5-1
ASSLEWGQGLSEQY | TRBJ2-7 | 14 | . | TRBV5-1
ASRTSLAGKETQY | TRBJ2-5 | 13 | once | TRBV5-1
ASSSRTGYGQY | TRBJ2-7 | 11 | . | TRBV5-4
ASSLSWADEKLF | TRBJ1-4 | 12 | . | TRBV27
AWSVQVGQPQH | TRBJ1-5 | 11 | . | TRBV30
ASSLGRTGMNTGELF | TRBJ2-2 | 15 | . | TRBV5-6
ASSLVLNGELF | TRBJ2-2 | 11 | . | TRBV11-2
AIGSTVNTEAF | TRBJ1-1 | 11 | . | TRBV2
ASSQGVTDTQY | TRBJ2-3 | 11 | . | TRBV4-2
ASSSGLLGNEQF | TRBJ2-1 | 12 | . | TRBV11-3
ASSLDPGSNEKLF | TRBJ1-4 | 13 | . | TRBV7-6
ASSPAGREETQY | TRBJ2-5 | 12 | . | TRBV6-5
ASSTSRQGRTEAF | TRBJ1-1 | 13 | . | TRBV19
AWSFGLFNEQF | TRBJ2-1 | 11 | . | TRBV30
ASSYGGGGETQY | TRBJ2-5 | 12 | . | TRBV6-5
SVLNDSNEQF | TRBJ2-1 | 10 | . | TRBV29-1
AWSVARQHYGYT | TRBJ1-2 | 12 | once | TRBV30
ASSELLALSYEQY | TRBJ2-7 | 13 | few | TRBV6-1
AWSAGDPNYSNQPQH | TRBJ1-5 | 15 | once | TRBV30
ASSSFVGTGRYGYT | TRBJ1-2 | 14 | . | TRBV19
ATLWWTSGLNEQF | TRBJ2-1 | 13 | . | TRBV28
ASSLDSTGELF | TRBJ2-2 | 11 | once | TRBV5-1
ASSLTDSQETQY | TRBJ2-5 | 12 | once | TRBV5-1
ASSPSPNSNQPQH | TRBJ1-5 | 13 | . | TRBV18
ASSFERGGETQY | TRBJ2-5 | 12 | . | TRBV11-2
ASSLSAGQLGAYGYT | TRBJ1-2 | 15 | . | TRBV27